This TCR beta chain is from a study of OX40 agonist ivuxolimab in advanced cancers. Study results and caveats: Also showing low normalized T-cell clonal expansion were some of the nonresponders. The study observed clonal expansion of CD4+ and CD8+ blood T cells by week 6 at 0.1 to 3.0 mg/kg.

The V and J ends lost 6 bases and 6 bases respectively, with 20 bases between them. This CDR3 has 14 amino acids. Germline loops: CDR1 SQVTM, CDR2 ANQGSEA. This clone was counted once. Its target is unknown. Here immunoSEQ multiplex PCR was the method, and the copy in TCRdb shows in-frame clones only, minus some. The table has about 50,000 clones, around nine tenths seen once; the top ten hold approximately 10%. The receptor comes from an adult with an advanced solid tumor such as melanoma, head and neck, liver or kidney cancer. Sample: CD4+ or CD8+ T cells sorted from blood, taken in a trial of the OX40 agonist ivuxolimab. The chain couples TRBV29-1 to TRBJ1-2; a possible D gene is TRBD1 (5 bases). The CDR3 loop is CSVPPERGNDGYTF. CDR3 DNA: TGCAGCGTCCCTCCGGAGCGGGGGAACGATGGCTACACCTTC.